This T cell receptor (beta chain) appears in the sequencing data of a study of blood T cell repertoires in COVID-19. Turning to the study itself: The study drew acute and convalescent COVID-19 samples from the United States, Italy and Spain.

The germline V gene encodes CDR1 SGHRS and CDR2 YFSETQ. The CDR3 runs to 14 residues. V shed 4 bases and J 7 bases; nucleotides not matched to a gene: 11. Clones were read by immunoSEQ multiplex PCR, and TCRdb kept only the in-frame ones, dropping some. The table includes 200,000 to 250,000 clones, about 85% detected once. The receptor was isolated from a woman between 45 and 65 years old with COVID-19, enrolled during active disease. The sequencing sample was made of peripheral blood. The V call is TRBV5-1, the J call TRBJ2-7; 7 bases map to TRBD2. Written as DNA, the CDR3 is TGCGCCAGCAGCGCGACTAGCCCCCCTTTGGAGCAGTACTTC. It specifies CASSATSPPLEQYF.